The rows below give T cell receptor beta chains drawn from one sample of a study of blood T cells in healthy people across ages. MiXCR, run by TCRdb on the 5' RACE reads, gives a single entry per CDR3 protein. The sample yields some 930,000 distinct CDR3 sequences, around 29% seen once. The same data also contributed to another study, on T cells of mothers and their children.

Material for sequencing was blood. All receptors derive from a woman between 40 and 50 years old in good health. Each CDR3 is given with its conserved first and last residue. D genes are given only for firm matches. Where a row states a size, it is once, few, many or the class of an expanded clone; other rows omit it.

CDR3 protein	CDR3 DNA	D gene	V gene	clone size	J gene
CASSNRRTISYEQYF	TGTGCCAGCAGCAATAGACGTACTATCTCCTACGAGCAGTACTTC	-	TRBV6-5	many	TRBJ2-7
CTSSPGMNTEAFF	TGTACCAGCAGTCCGGGGATGAACACTGAAGCTTTCTTT	-	TRBV27	few	TRBJ1-1
CASSVEGLANYGYTF	TGTGCCAGCAGCGTAGAAGGACTCGCAAACTATGGCTACACCTTC	-	TRBV9	-	TRBJ1-2
CASSGTGERGSETQYF	TGTGCCAGCAGCGGGACAGGGGAAAGAGGTTCGGAGACCCAGTACTTC	TRBD1	TRBV9	many	TRBJ2-5
CAILRLGRADTEYF	TGTGCCATCCTCCGCCTAGGGAGAGCAGATACGGAGTATTTT	-	TRBV12-3/TRBV12-4	-	TRBJ2-3
CASSSGTSGANTGELFF	TGTGCCAGCAGCTCCGGGACTAGCGGGGCGAACACCGGGGAGCTGTTTTTT	TRBD2	TRBV5-5	few	TRBJ2-2
CASSGGTGANYGYTF	TGTGCCAGCAGCGGTGGAACAGGGGCGAACTATGGCTACACCTTC	TRBD1	TRBV7-2	few	TRBJ1-2
CASSLYRDRGRGMNTEAFF	TGTGCCAGCAGCCTCTACCGGGACAGGGGAAGGGGCATGAACACTGAAGCTTTCTTT	TRBD1	TRBV14	-	TRBJ1-1
CASTEASTNYEQYF	TGCGCCAGCACGGAGGCTAGCACAAACTACGAGCAGTACTTC	-	TRBV5-1	-	TRBJ2-7
CASSGQGPENEQFF	TGTGCCAGCAGCGGCCAGGGCCCGGAGAATGAGCAGTTCTTC	-	TRBV7-2	few	TRBJ2-1
CASNLGQSQETQYF	TGTGCCAGCAACTTGGGACAGTCACAAGAGACCCAGTACTTC	TRBD1	TRBV7-2	few	TRBJ2-5
CASSPSGLSGANVLTF	TGTGCCAGCAGCCCCTCGGGGCTCTCTGGGGCCAACGTCCTGACTTTC	-	TRBV16	-	TRBJ2-6
CSARRSRTTRQETQYF	TGCAGTGCTAGGAGGTCTAGGACTACGCGCCAAGAGACCCAGTACTTC	-	TRBV20-1	few	TRBJ2-5
CASSALYEQFF	TGTGCCAGCAGCGCCCTGTATGAGCAGTTCTTC	-	TRBV7-8	many	TRBJ2-1
CASSRAGTVGRGEQFF	TGTGCCAGCAGCCGGGCCGGGACAGTTGGGAGGGGTGAGCAGTTCTTC	-	TRBV3-1	-	TRBJ2-1
CASRPAQARAFNTEAFF	TGTGCCTCCCGGCCCGCACAAGCCCGGGCCTTTAACACTGAAGCTTTCTTT	-	TRBV30	few	TRBJ1-1
CASSTDREGNIQYF	TGTGCCAGCAGCACGGACAGGGAAGGAAACATTCAGTACTTC	TRBD1	TRBV7-2	many	TRBJ2-4
CASSYSKAVGNYGYTF	TGTGCCAGCAGTTACTCGAAGGCAGTAGGAAACTATGGCTACACCTTC	-	TRBV6-2/TRBV6-3	-	TRBJ1-2
CASSQDLISTDTQYF	TGCGCCAGCAGCCAAGACTTGATCAGCACAGATACGCAGTATTTT	-	TRBV4-3	-	TRBJ2-3
CASNRAGGNYGYTF	TGTGCCAGCAACAGGGCTGGGGGAAACTATGGCTACACCTTC	-	TRBV12-3/TRBV12-4	few	TRBJ1-2
CASSPPLTVGQPQHF	TGTGCCAGCTCACCACCGTTGACAGTAGGTCAGCCCCAGCATTTT	-	TRBV18	many	TRBJ1-5
CSAGTGGDYSNQPQHF	TGCAGTGCTGGGACAGGGGGTGACTATAGCAATCAGCCCCAGCATTTT	TRBD1	TRBV20-1	-	TRBJ1-5
CASSELRGGKDTQYF	TGTGCCAGCAGTGAGCTTAGGGGTGGAAAAGATACGCAGTATTTT	-	TRBV6-5	-	TRBJ2-3
CASSGRHGQGSRDTQYF	TGTGCCAGCAGTGGACGGCATGGGCAGGGAAGTAGGGATACGCAGTATTTT	-	TRBV6-2/TRBV6-3	-	TRBJ2-3
CASSSSGTPSYEQYF	TGTGCCAGCAGTTCCTCCGGGACGCCTTCCTACGAGCAGTACTTC	-	TRBV12-3/TRBV12-4	many	TRBJ2-7
CASSEGAWVGNEQYF	TGTGCCAGCAGTGAAGGAGCTTGGGTAGGGAACGAGCAGTACTTC	-	TRBV2	many	TRBJ2-7
CASSRTHTDTQYF	TGTGCCAGCAGCCGTACCCACACAGATACGCAGTATTTT	-	TRBV3-1	-	TRBJ2-3
CSASGSDEQYF	TGCAGTGCTAGCGGTAGTGATGAGCAGTACTTC	-	TRBV20-1	-	TRBJ2-5
CASSPLLQRAGDTEAFF	TGCGCCAGCAGCCCTCTTCTGCAGAGGGCTGGCGACACTGAAGCTTTCTTT	-	TRBV5-1	-	TRBJ1-1
CAGSPGSGGRTDTQYF	TGTGCCGGCAGCCCAGGGAGCGGGGGGCGTACAGATACGCAGTATTTT	TRBD2	TRBV12-3/TRBV12-4	-	TRBJ2-3
CASSPGLAGVYNEQFF	TGTGCCAGCAGCCCGGGACTAGCGGGGGTGTACAATGAGCAGTTCTTC	TRBD2	TRBV5-6	many	TRBJ2-1
CASSYRQGPNQPQHF	TGTGCCAGCAGCTACCGACAGGGACCCAATCAGCCCCAGCATTTT	TRBD1	TRBV6-2/TRBV6-3	few	TRBJ1-5
CASSRPGQVTLGYGYTF	TGTGCCAGCAGTCGCCCGGGACAGGTGACTCTTGGCTATGGCTACACCTTC	TRBD1	TRBV12-3/TRBV12-4	many	TRBJ1-2
CATASGRNTGELFF	TGTGCCACCGCCTCGGGACGGAACACCGGGGAGCTGTTTTTT	-	TRBV12-3/TRBV12-4	few	TRBJ2-2
CASSSTGMGTEAFF	TGTGCCAGCAGTTCGACAGGGATGGGCACTGAAGCTTTCTTT	TRBD1	TRBV3-1	few	TRBJ1-1
CASSYLEFQYF	TGTGCCAGCAGTTATCTGGAATTCCAGTACTTC	-	TRBV6-6	many	TRBJ2-5
CASSLGGMGGVPYGYTF	TGTGCCAGCAGCTTAGGGGGGATGGGGGGCGTCCCCTATGGCTACACCTTC	-	TRBV7-9	-	TRBJ1-2
CASSSPGQKAYEQYF	TGTGCCAGCAGCAGTCCGGGACAGAAAGCCTACGAGCAGTACTTC	TRBD1	TRBV12-3/TRBV12-4	few	TRBJ2-7
CASSFGEYNSPLHF	TGCGCCAGCAGCTTCGGGGAATACAATTCACCCCTCCACTTT	-	TRBV5-1	many	TRBJ1-6
CASSPTGPSETQYF	TGTGCCTCCAGCCCCACAGGGCCATCAGAGACCCAGTACTTC	-	TRBV24-1	-	TRBJ2-5
CAGSVGEEGQPQHF	TGTGCCGGCAGCGTAGGGGAGGAGGGTCAGCCCCAGCATTTT	-	TRBV9	-	TRBJ1-5
CASSSPGHSYEQYF	TGTGCCAGCAGTTCCCCCGGACACAGCTACGAGCAGTACTTC	-	TRBV28	-	TRBJ2-7
CASSQDRQRKDGYTF	TGCGCCAGCAGCCAAGACCGCCAGAGGAAGGACGGCTACACCTTC	-	TRBV4-1	few	TRBJ1-2
CASSQVGLGGYEQYF	TGCGCCAGCAGCCAAGTCGGCTTAGGGGGCTACGAGCAGTACTTC	-	TRBV4-1	many	TRBJ2-7
CSALDRGLRQPQHF	TGCAGTGCTCTGGACAGGGGGCTGCGGCAGCCCCAGCATTTT	TRBD1	TRBV20-1	many	TRBJ1-5
CASSYDRDRGYGNTIYF	TGTGCCAGCAGTTACGACCGGGACAGGGGGTACGGAAACACCATATATTTT	TRBD1	TRBV6-2/TRBV6-3	-	TRBJ1-3
CASSYSGGAIGYGYTF	TGTGCCAGCAGTTATTCGGGGGGCGCGATTGGATATGGCTACACCTTC	-	TRBV6-5	many	TRBJ1-2
CATRARTNNEQFF	TGTGCCACCAGGGCGAGGACCAACAATGAGCAGTTCTTC	-	TRBV19	few	TRBJ2-1
CASSLRTPSVTCNSPLHF	TGTGCCAGCAGTCTCAGGACCCCATCCGTGACCTGTAATTCACCCCTCCACTTT	-	TRBV7-3	-	TRBJ1-6